This T cell receptor (beta chain) originates from a study of T cell responses to AZD1222 COVID-19 vaccine. Study overall: It was second doses at about 4 or about 12 weeks that were pooled.

Measured with immunoSEQ multiplex PCR; TCRdb has only the in-frame clones, and not every one. The data contain some 120,000 clones, about 90% of them singletons. Of note for this clone: Its antigen is unknown.

Whole-study results and caveats: Baseline testing showed seropositivity in only a handful of AZD1222 recipients.

There are 16 residues in the CDR3. The ends were cut back, 5 bases at V and 3 bases at J, with 19 bases in the middle. Looked up from germline, CDR1 is LNHDA and CDR2 is SQIVND (reference sequence). This clonotype originated in an adult in good health. The sample in question was peripheral blood, obtained on day 0 of AZD1222 vaccination. The V call is TRBV19, the J call TRBJ1-2, with a tentative D call TRBD1 (5 bases). CDR3 region: CASSFGRGEEDYGYTF. DNA of the CDR3: TGTGCCAGTAGTTTTGGGCGGGGGGAAGAGGACTATGGCTACACCTTC.